The rows below give T cell receptor beta chains drawn from one sample of a study of T cells after yellow fever vaccination. Each CDR3 protein is one row after TCRdb ran MiXCR on the 5' RACE reads. This sample yields 300,000 to 400,000 distinct CDR3 sequences, of which over 8.5% are seen a single time; roughly 3% belongs to the top ten. Specimen: CD4+ T cells sorted from PBMCs, collected 45 days after the yellow fever booster vaccination. Receptors originate from a man between 18 and 35 years old who received the YFV17D yellow fever vaccine. CDR3s include the opening cysteine and the closing phenylalanine or tryptophan. D genes are given only for firm matches. Some rows have no size entry. The others give once, few or many, or a class for an expanded clone.

clone_size,cdr3_length,j_call,d_call,v_call,cdr3_aa,cdr3_nt
-,16,TRBJ2-5,-,TRBV5-1,CASSFRPGEDQETQYF,TGCGCCAGCAGCTTCCGCCCGGGAGAAGACCAAGAGACCCAGTACTTC
many,18,TRBJ2-2,-,TRBV7-7,CASSPDRRGLPQTGELFF,TGTGCTAGCAGCCCCGATCGCCGGGGACTCCCACAGACCGGGGAGCTGTTTTTT
few,13,TRBJ2-3,TRBD2,TRBV15,CATSRREGDTQYF,TGTGCCACCAGCAGACGGGAGGGGGATACGCAGTATTTT
few,15,TRBJ1-1,-,TRBV5-1,CASSFRLGGNTEAFF,TGCGCCAGCAGCTTCCGTCTCGGCGGGAACACTGAAGCTTTCTTT
few,14,TRBJ2-5,-,TRBV12-3/TRBV12-4,CASSLRDHQETQYF,TGTGCCAGCAGCCTCCGGGACCACCAAGAGACCCAGTACTTC
-,9,TRBJ2-1,TRBD2,TRBV6-2/TRBV6-3,CASGRGQFF,TGTGCCAGCGGGAGGGGACAGTTCTTC
-,14,TRBJ2-1,-,TRBV4-3,CASSRTALVYEQFF,TGCGCCAGCAGCCGAACGGCTCTCGTGTATGAGCAGTTCTTC
few,15,TRBJ2-5,-,TRBV18,CASSPPGPRGETQYF,TGTGCCAGCTCACCACCGGGCCCTAGGGGGGAGACCCAGTACTTC
-,16,TRBJ2-1,-,TRBV5-1,CASQPGGVSSYNEQFF,TGCGCCAGCCAGCCCGGCGGGGTAAGCTCCTACAATGAGCAGTTCTTC
few,14,TRBJ1-1,TRBD1,TRBV28,CASSLSTGAQGAFF,TGTGCCAGCAGTTTATCGACAGGGGCGCAGGGAGCTTTCTTT
many,15,TRBJ2-2,-,TRBV24-1,CATGAFDGNTGELFF,TGTGCCACCGGGGCGTTTGACGGAAACACCGGGGAGCTGTTTTTT
few,13,TRBJ2-5,-,TRBV29-1,CSVGWGQEETQYF,TGCAGCGTCGGTTGGGGACAAGAAGAGACCCAGTACTTC
-,13,TRBJ2-2,TRBD1,TRBV2,CASSGQGAGELFF,TGTGCCAGCAGTGGACAGGGAGCCGGGGAGCTGTTTTTT
-,16,TRBJ2-3,TRBD2,TRBV7-2,CASSLGGSGGANTQYF,TGTGCCAGCAGCTTAGGAGGTAGCGGGGGGGCAAATACGCAGTATTTT
-,15,TRBJ1-1,TRBD1,TRBV5-1,CASSFILGQESEAFF,TGCGCCAGCAGCTTCATCTTAGGACAGGAGTCTGAAGCTTTCTTT
few,14,TRBJ1-6,-,TRBV12-3/TRBV12-4,CASSLGTAISPLHF,TGTGCCAGCAGTTTGGGGACCGCTATTTCACCCCTCCACTTT
many,17,TRBJ1-6,-,TRBV13,CASSLRDTNDLDSPLHF,TGTGCCAGCAGCTTAAGGGACACTAACGATCTAGATTCACCCCTCCACTTT
few,14,TRBJ2-1,TRBD1,TRBV7-3,CASSPGQGNHEQFF,TGTGCCAGCAGCCCCGGACAGGGGAACCATGAGCAGTTCTTC
-,14,TRBJ1-2,TRBD1,TRBV6-2/TRBV6-3,CASSSLTGENGYTF,TGTGCCAGCAGTTCTTTGACAGGGGAGAATGGCTACACCTTC
few,15,TRBJ1-6,-,TRBV7-9,CASSLRLGDNSPLHF,TGTGCCAGCAGCCTACGCCTAGGGGATAATTCACCCCTCCACTTT
-,12,TRBJ1-4,-,TRBV12-3/TRBV12-4,CASRRQEEKLFF,TGTGCCAGCAGGCGACAAGAAGAAAAACTGTTTTTT
-,14,TRBJ1-2,-,TRBV6-2/TRBV6-3,CASSHGVVNYGYTF,TGTGCCAGCAGCCACGGGGTTGTGAACTATGGCTACACCTTC
-,14,TRBJ2-2,-,TRBV2,CASKKLANTGELFF,TGTGCCAGCAAGAAACTAGCAAACACCGGGGAGCTGTTTTTT
few,15,TRBJ2-5,TRBD2,TRBV7-2,CASARGSGAQETQYF,TGTGCCAGCGCTAGGGGTAGCGGGGCCCAAGAGACCCAGTACTTC
-,15,TRBJ1-1,-,TRBV18,CASSPAEVFGTEAFF,TGTGCCAGCTCACCAGCAGAAGTGTTTGGCACTGAAGCTTTCTTT
few,14,TRBJ2-3,-,TRBV5-6,CASSFRGGADTQYF,TGTGCCAGCAGCTTTCGAGGGGGGGCTGATACGCAGTATTTT